This T cell receptor beta chain appears in the sequencing data of a study of shared clonotypes between healthy human individuals. TCRdb's copy holds only in-frame clones and misses some; the assay was immunoSEQ multiplex PCR. The repertoire holds around 1.6 million clones, with 95% to 99% as singletons. The specimen sequenced was naive CD4+ T cells sorted from blood. As to subset: CD45RA+ positively selected. This TCR came from a man aged 25-45 years in good health.

CDR3 nucleotide sequence: TGCGCCAGCAGCTTTGGGACAGTCAACACCGGGGAGCTGTTTTTT. Protein sequence: CASSFGTVNTGELFF. The chain joins TRBV5-1 to TRBJ2-2; 7 bases line up with TRBD1. From germline, CDR1 is SGHRS and CDR2 YFSETQ. The CDR3 totals 15 residues. The junction had 3 bases not matched to a gene; V was cut back by 2 bases and J by 2 bases.